Below, one T cell receptor beta chain is given with its context. Only a few counts were recorded for this clone. Its antigen target is currently unknown. Base-call qualities are not available, and no considerably larger clone is one nucleotide away. The data stem from a study of cytomegalovirus exposure and HLA in healthy donors (TCRdb year 2017). For the wider study: An earlier analysis of a few hundred of the donors reported around 280 Gb of sequence data and 100 million to 120 million unique TCR beta sequences obtained from about 200 million T cells. HLA typing covered class I and class II loci at four-digit resolution. The study used immunosequencing to profile the T cell repertoires of hundreds of subjects and linked those repertoires to cytomegalovirus serostatus. To study patterns of TCR occurrence, a later analysis re-analyzed previously published TCR beta repertoires from 550 to 800 donors and added high-resolution HLA genotyping. Typing coverage differed by locus: A, B, C, DRB1 and DQB1 were typed in roughly 620-640 donors, DQA1 in 500 to 550, DPA1 in around 580, and DPB1 in approximately 450. An early release covering roughly 600 HLA-typed donors comprised approximately 290 gigabases of sequencing data and tens of millions of unique TCR sequences. A later genetic analysis used genome-wide SNP genotypes for about 65% of the roughly 670 donors, treating that subset as a discovery cohort. Of the roughly 410 genotyped donors, 75% to 85% were placed in the genetic ancestry cluster associated with self-reported Caucasian donors. An earlier analysis of 450 to 750 of the donors used high-throughput TCR beta sequencing to judge whether each TCR beta V gene segment behaved as functional or pseudogenic. Because of strong linkage in the cohort, a few DR-DQ haplotypes were treated as single units for association and clustering. Rather than drawing on any new phenotypic data, the later analysis identified candidate immune exposures from TCR beta sequences and the way those sequences occurred across donors. The aim of the study was to test whether cataloging public T cell receptors could identify signatures of past pathogen exposure. Donor age, sex, ethnicity and CMV serostatus were collected together with the repertoire data. Among some 410 genotyped donors of the cohort, an average of approximately 200,000 unique TCR beta nucleotide sequences was sequenced per donor, of which 15% to 20% were non-productive. Every discovery cohort repertoire had been produced on one sequencing platform. Along with the approximately 700-subject first cohort, a separate validation cohort of about 110 different subjects was used. To predict cytomegalovirus infection status, the study combined high-throughput TCR immunosequencing, statistical association of individual TCRs with disease status, and machine learning. The paper as a whole reports these results and caveats: CMV serostatus was the only immune exposure information available for the cohort. In this cohort, only TCR beta chains were sequenced, and detectable features were limited by the absence of alpha or paired-chain data. HLA typing was unavailable for some donors at each locus, so association tests used only the typed subset. V-gene and J-gene trimming of TCR beta chains was associated with a missense DCLRE1C variant in a later genetic analysis, and the association was replicated in an independent cohort. In a later analysis, most CMV-associated TCR beta chains were found to appear HLA-restricted, with HLA associations seemingly driven largely by CMV exposure. A further reported finding was that TCR beta sequences accurately predicted the HLA-A and HLA-B alleles for most subjects in the first cohort. While some public TCRs were present in many individuals, most TCR sequences turned up only very rarely across donors. Roughly uniform sequencing depth across donors was assumed in presence/absence analyses, although this assumption may not hold. Because counts were too low, seventeen rarely observed V segments, including chromosome 9 orphons, were excluded from the earlier analysis of roughly 580 of the donors. Linkage disequilibrium might explain the correlated functional status among segregating V segments, but an unknown experimental factor could not be excluded. The classifier was reported to diagnose cytomegalovirus status with high specificity and sensitivity in both the original and validation cohorts. A group of highly shared sequence variants was considered likely to be a technical artifact of the sequencing pipeline. The authors suggested that the approach could potentially be extended to other disease states and immunological phenotypes. Assigning TCR associations to individual alleles was difficult when HLA alleles, especially DR and DQ, strongly co-occurred. The study listed 150 to 200 TCR beta chains as associated with cytomegalovirus. At a false discovery rate of 0.05, a later analysis linked roughly 17,000 TCR beta sequences to specific HLA alleles. Compared with the roughly 720-donor mean, donors in an Asian-associated ancestry cluster had fewer N-insertions in productive TCRs, according to a later genetic analysis. A later analysis reported that several top co-occurrence clusters appeared linked to parvovirus B19, influenza, CMV and Epstein-Barr virus. In a later analysis, HLA-associated TCR beta chains showed more clonal expansion and lower generation probabilities than non-associated chains that were equally common. In vitro tests confirmed that a few of the cytomegalovirus-associated TCR beta chains recognize cytomegalovirus antigens. In a later analysis, TCR association rates were found to vary across HLA loci, with the most associated TCRs seen for DRB1 alleles and the fewest for HLA-C alleles. In an earlier analysis of some 550 of the donors, most TCR beta V segments were observed in productive rearrangements about 90% or about 30% of the time, broadly matching IMGT annotations. Because the 87-base-pair reads could not distinguish some IMGT-functional V segments, including TRBV6-2 and TRBV6-3, those segments were excluded.

The cohort was made up of about 610 healthy bone marrow donors. Cohort members were all nominally healthy when sampled, although unrecorded immune exposures were likely present. The donor was CMV seronegative and was included in the group of several hundred seronegative cohort members. A peripheral blood sample was collected from each donor, and TCR beta sequencing was performed on peripheral blood mononuclear cells. The Qiagen DNeasy Blood Extraction Kit was used to extract genomic DNA from the blood cell samples. V sheds 1 base and J sheds 6 bases, leaving 19 bases between their ends. The CDR3 holds 16 amino acids from the cysteine to the phenylalanine. Only CDR3 DNA remains: 48 bases, in frame from the first base. Per the germline V gene (reference sequence), MNHEY is the CDR1 and SMNVEV is the CDR2. The receptor library was made with the immunoSEQ multiplex PCR assay. For the multiplex PCR, a mixture combining 60 forward primers for TCR Vbeta segments and 13 reverse primers for TCR Jbeta segments was used. The CDR3 region of rearranged TCR beta genes was amplified from genomic DNA with a multiplex PCR assay. The Illumina HiSeq System was used to sequence the amplified TCR beta libraries as 87-base-pair reads. The source study handled its data this way. A later analysis counted approximately 74 million unique TCR beta chains across the 550 to 750 repertoires, and roughly 9.9 million of these chains were shared by at least two donors. Raw reads were error-corrected and collapsed into unique sequences with a nearest-neighbor algorithm that merged closely related sequences to remove PCR and sequencing errors. CDR3 sequences were aligned to IMGT reference sequences to assign V, D and J gene segments. Each retained sequence needed at least a six-nucleotide match to both a V gene segment and a J gene segment. Rearrangements were classified as productive when the CDR3 lacked stop codons and remained in frame with V and J, and all other rearrangements were classified as non-productive. CDR3 was defined according to IMGT convention as the region running from the second conserved V-encoded cysteine to the conserved J-encoded phenylalanine. Sequences without an unambiguous match to a single V gene segment were excluded from the earlier analysis of 450 to 750 of the donors. An earlier analysis of fewer than 650 of the donors classified V segments as functional when productive rearrangements were above 56.7% and as segregating when the standard deviation between donors was above 5%. A statistical classification framework was built to diagnose cytomegalovirus status from the catalog of TCR beta chain sequences. In a later analysis, TCR nucleotide sequences were compared against IMGT/GENE-DB human TR gene sequences so that V and J genes could be assigned. A later analysis assigned CDR3 sequences and most-parsimonious VDJ recombination scenarios with the TCRdist pipeline. In a later analysis, each TCR beta chain was defined by its CDR3 amino acid sequence together with its V-gene family, and reads lacking a unique V-gene family were excluded. In a later analysis, approximately 590 highly shared, low-generation-probability nucleotide sequences were removed to address suspected cross-contamination and a sequencing artifact. In a later analysis, a clonal expansion index was calculated for each public chain from normalized within-repertoire ranks of inferred template counts. In a later analysis, generation probabilities were computed with a VDJ recombination model fitted to out-of-frame rearrangements, and the resulting probabilities were checked against IGoR. In a later analysis, TCR-TCR, TCR-HLA and TCR-CMV co-occurrence was scored with hypergeometric tests, and a repertoire-size bias correction was applied to TCR pairs. In a later analysis, false discovery rates were estimated by permuting HLA or CMV assignments 20 times. In a later analysis, co-occurring TCRs were grouped using DBSCAN, and TCRdist sequence similarity was added for clustering within HLA-allele-positive subsets. For co-occurrence clustering, repertoires with fewer than 30,000 or more than 120,000 public chains were excluded, along with roughly 5 repertoires with anomalous nucleotide sharing. TCRdb stores this immuneACCESS table with in-frame sequences only. Part of the clones is absent; in the studies checked, under half of the shortfall reflects unresolved V genes, and no reason is known for the rest. The V and J calls and clone size come from that table; D and trimming were worked out from the DNA. The sample table holds roughly 230,000 clones, of which about 90% were seen once. The ten most abundant clones make up about 1.7% of the sample.

This receptor was taken from a girl aged 2-9 years in good health and CMV-seronegative. Sample: PBMCs. The rearrangement joined TRBV27 to TRBJ2-7; a weak D assignment points to TRBD2 (7 bases agree). In nucleotide form, the sequence is TGTGCCAGCAGTTTATATCGCGGGGGCCCGGCGTCCGAGCAGTACTTC. It is translated as CASSLYRGGPASEQYF.